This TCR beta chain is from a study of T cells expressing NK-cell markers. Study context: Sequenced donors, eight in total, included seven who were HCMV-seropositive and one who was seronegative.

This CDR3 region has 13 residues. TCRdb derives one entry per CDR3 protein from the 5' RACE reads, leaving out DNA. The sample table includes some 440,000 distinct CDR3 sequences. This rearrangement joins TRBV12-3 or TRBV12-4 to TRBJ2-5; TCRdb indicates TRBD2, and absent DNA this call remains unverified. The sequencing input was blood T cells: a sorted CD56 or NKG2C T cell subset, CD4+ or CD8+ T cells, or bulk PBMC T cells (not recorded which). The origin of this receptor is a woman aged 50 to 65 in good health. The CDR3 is CASSLSTLETQYF.